Following are 14 T cell receptor beta chains from one sample sequenced in a study of T cell responses to AZD1222 COVID-19 vaccine. The protocol was immunoSEQ multiplex PCR, while the TCRdb copy is restricted to in-frame clones and leaves out a portion. Of 120,000 to 150,000 clones listed, approximately 87% are singletons. The sequences come from peripheral blood, collected 28 days after the second AZD1222 dose. All receptors come from an adult who received the AZD1222 COVID-19 vaccine.

This clone appeared a few times. V is TRBV6-2 or TRBV6-3 and J is TRBJ1-2, with D maybe TRBD1 (6 bases). Deletions cut 4 bases from V and 4 bases from J, with 13 bases between. The germline V gene encodes CDR1 MNHEY and CDR2 SVGEGT. The CDR3 consists of 14 residues. CDR3 nucleotides: TGTGCCAGCAGTTCCTGGACAGAGGGCTATGGCTACACCTTC. It yields the protein CASSSWTEGYGYTF.

The chain joins TRBV6-1 to TRBJ2-6; 7 nucleotides match TRBD1. The CDR3 is made up of 17 amino acids. The J segment lost 0 bases and the V segment lost 4 bases, leaving 6 bases of the junction unmatched. In germline, CDR1 is MNHNS, CDR2 SASEGT. For the CDR3, the DNA is TGTGCCAGCAGTGGCCGGGACAGAAGCTCTGGGGCCAACGTCCTGACTTTC. Encoded protein: CASSGRDRSSGANVLTF.

This chain uses TRBV7-9 with TRBJ2-5; TRBD1 is a possible D gene (5 bases). This CDR3 has 18 amino acids. CDR1 is SEHNR and CDR2 is FQNEAQ in the germline V gene (reference sequence). Trimming removed 4 bases from V and 2 bases from J, with 23 bases in between. CDR3 in DNA: TGTGCCAGCAGCTCGACGAAGATTACCGGCAGGGCGCAAGAGACCCAGTACTTC. Its protein product is CASSSTKITGRAQETQYF.

The chain uses TRBV6-5 and TRBJ1-1, with unresolved D. Germline V CDR1 and CDR2: MNHEY, SVGAGI. The CDR3 totals 13 residues. The germline V and J ends were trimmed by 7 bases and 1 base, with 10 bases remaining between them. CDR3 protein: CASISTRNTEAFF. The CDR3 DNA reads TGTGCCAGCATCTCCACCAGGAACACTGAAGCTTTCTTT.

The chain is built from TRBV5-1 and TRBJ2-7, with D possibly matching TRBD1 (5 bases). The CDR3 runs 15 residues. V lost 0 bases, J lost 3 bases, and 13 bases lay in between. In germline, CDR1 is SGHRS, CDR2 YFSETQ. The CDR3 sequence: CASSLVGDSSYEQYF. CDR3 coding DNA: TGCGCCAGCAGCTTGGTAGGGGATTCTAGCTACGAGCAGTACTTC.

The chain uses TRBV6-5 and TRBJ1-5; D perhaps matches TRBD1 (5 bases). CDR1 and CDR2 (germline): MNHEY, SVGAGI. The V gene lost 6 bases and the J gene lost 4 bases, with 16 bases spanning the gap. CDR3 size: 15 residues. The DNA of the CDR3 is TGTGCCAGCAGGCGACATTCTGACAGTAATCAGCCCCAGCATTTT. This sequence encodes CASRRHSDSNQPQHF.

V is TRBV20-1 and J is TRBJ2-3; D may be TRBD1 (6 bases). Trimming shortened V by 3 bases and J by 4 bases, and 11 bases separated the two germline ends. This CDR3 contains 13 residues. Germline CDR1 is DFQATT and CDR2 is SNEGSKA (reference sequence). CDR3 in amino acids: CSASQGWADTQYF. The CDR3 DNA reads as TGCAGTGCTAGTCAGGGGTGGGCAGATACGCAGTATTTT.

V and J are TRBV6-6 and TRBJ2-7; D is unresolved. In germline, CDR1 is MNHNY, CDR2 SVGAGI (reference sequence). The CDR3 has 13 amino acids. V shed 2 bases and J shed 2 bases, with 7 bases lying between them. The chain's CDR3 is CASSYGGTYEQYF. The CDR3 DNA follows: TGTGCCAGCAGTTACGGCGGCACCTACGAGCAGTACTTC.

The chain recombines TRBV13 with TRBJ1-3, with a weak D call TRBD1 (6 bases). In germline, CDR1 is PRHDT, CDR2 FYEKMQ (reference sequence). The CDR3 runs to 16 residues. With 3 bases removed from V and 2 bases from J, the gap between germline ends came to 14 bases. This CDR3 is CASSFQGRITGNTIYF. The CDR3 DNA sequence: TGTGCCAGCAGCTTCCAGGGGCGAATAACTGGAAACACCATATATTTT.

The rearrangement joins TRBV4-3 to TRBJ2-7; weak D call: TRBD2 (6 bases). The germline V gene encodes CDR1 LGHNA and CDR2 YSLEER. V was clipped by 4 bases and J by 6 bases, with 19 bases between them. The CDR3 has 15 residues. The CDR3 here is CASSPGTGLGGEQYF. The DNA of the CDR3 is TGCGCCAGCAGCCCAGGGACCGGACTGGGGGGCGAGCAGTACTTC.

CDR3 protein: CATSRETGIGANTEAFF. The DNA for the CDR3 is TGTGCCACCAGCAGAGAGACAGGGATTGGGGCGAACACTGAAGCTTTCTTT. V and J are TRBV15 and TRBJ1-1, with 7 nucleotides matching TRBD1. Germline V gene sequence: CDR1 LNHNV, CDR2 YYDKDF (reference sequence). This CDR3 contains 17 residues. With 0 bases clipped from V and 1 base from J, the junction kept 8 bases outside the gene matches.

This clone was recorded once. The chain is built from TRBV25-1 and TRBJ2-3, with unresolved D. Trimming removed 3 bases from V and 7 bases from J, with 14 bases in between. CDR1 and CDR2 (germline): MGHDK, SYGVNS. The CDR3 consists of 14 residues. The CDR3 region is CASSDYNHQYTQYF. The CDR3 DNA reads TGTGCCAGCAGTGATTACAACCACCAATATACGCAGTATTTT. The whole variable domain, filled in from reference TRBV25-1 and TRBJ2-3, reads EADIYQTPRYLVIGTGKKITLECSQTMGHDKMYWYQQDPGMELHLIHYSYGVNSTEKGDLSSESTVSRIRTEHFPLTLESARPSHTSQYLCASSDYNHQYTQYFGPGTRLTVL.

J is TRBJ1-2 and V is TRBV27; D is ambiguous. The germline gives CDR1 MNHEY, CDR2 SMNVEV (reference sequence). The CDR3 consists of 15 residues. V shed 2 bases and J shed 2 bases, with 12 bases lying between them. CDR3: CASSLNPRGNYGYTF. The CDR3 DNA reads as TGTGCCAGCAGTTTAAATCCCCGAGGAAACTATGGCTACACCTTC.

The chain is built from TRBV3-1 (or the pseudogene TRBV3-2) and TRBJ2-1, with D tentatively TRBD2 (6 bases). CDR3 length equals 14 residues. V lost 1 base to trimming and J lost 7 bases, with 11 bases between them. Germline V gives CDR1 LGHDT, CDR2 YNNKEL (reference sequence). The CDR3 bases are TGTGCCAGCAGCCAAGGCGGGGCGCGTAATGAGCAGTTCTTC. Translated, it gives CASSQGGARNEQFF.